The sequence of this TCR beta chain was determined in a study of blood T cell repertoires in COVID-19. Study context: Acute and convalescent COVID-19 samples came from the United States, Italy and Spain. From T cells, B-cell-depleted T cells, or PBMCs came the material, which was cDNA or gDNA.

Recruited during active infection, patients (from Seattle) were subsequently followed longitudinally. Original analysis: Reference gene primer amplification in the assay estimated nucleated cell counts. Libraries were prepared by immunoSEQ multiplex PCR; TCRdb keeps only in-frame clonotypes and omits some of them. D and trimming come from the DNA, and the V and J calls and clone size come from that table. The sample shows about 230,000 clones, 70% to 90% of them seen only once. V shed 0 bases and J shed 2 bases, with 19 bases lying between them. Germline CDR1 is SNHLY and CDR2 is FYNNEI. This CDR3 is 18 amino acids long.

Source material: peripheral blood. This chain connects TRBV2 to TRBJ1-1; the D gene is possibly TRBD1 (6 bases). This sequence was found in a man aged 45 to 65 with COVID-19, enrolled during active disease. The CDR3 nucleotides read TGTGCCAGCAGTGAAGCGGAACTACAGGGTAAGGTCAACACTGAAGCTTTCTTT. This gives the protein CASSEAELQGKVNTEAFF.